This TCR beta chain originates from a study of shared clonotypes between healthy human individuals. Of note for this clone: The antigen is unknown.

In the sorted-subset replicate PCRs, 200 ng DNA, 25,000 to 30,000 T cell genomes, was used. This table comes from immunoSEQ multiplex PCR, and its TCRdb copy is limited to in-frame clones, with some not included. This table holds 2 million to 3 million clones, approximately 93% found once. Findings and caveats of the study: Clonotype sharing among the donors was expected to vary with sequencing depth.

V lost 6 bases, J lost 0 bases, and 15 bases lay in between. The CDR3 has 16 amino acids. The germline V gene encodes CDR1 MGHRA and CDR2 YSYEKL. The sequencing sample was made of naive CD4+ T cells from PBMCs. Stated subset: CD45RA+ positively selected. The chain is built from TRBV4-1 and TRBJ1-3; D remains ambiguous. This TCR was recovered from a man between 18 and 29 years old in good health. Some clones in this sample may be carry-over from other donors' samples. The CDR3 is CASSYYTSNSGNTIYF. The DNA of the CDR3 is TGCGCCAGCAGTTACTATACCAGCAACTCTGGAAACACCATATATTTT.